These 19 T cell receptor beta chains were sequenced from one sample in a study of blood T cell repertoires in COVID-19. The method was immunoSEQ multiplex PCR; TCRdb's version includes in-frame clones alone and lacks a portion of them. The sample yields roughly 200,000 clones, 75% to 90% seen once. Sequencing was done on a sample of peripheral blood. Receptors were obtained from a woman older than 75 with COVID-19, enrolled during active disease.

The chain links TRBV10-2 to TRBJ2-1, with D unclear. The CDR3 is 10 residues long. Trimming took off 8 bases at V and 11 bases at J, with 10 bases between the two ends. The germline gives CDR1 WSHSY, CDR2 SAAADI. The CDR3 DNA reads as TGCGCCAGCTCCGAACTAAAGCAGTTCTTC. Encoded protein: CASSELKQFF.

The rearrangement joins TRBV29-1 to TRBJ1-6; no reliable D call. Germline V gene data show CDR1 as SQVTM and CDR2 as ANQGSEA. V lost 5 bases to trimming and J lost 3 bases, with 8 bases between them. The CDR3 sequence is 13 residues long. CDR3 residues: CSVRSSYNSPLHF. The CDR3 DNA is TGCAGCGTTCGGAGTAGCTATAATTCACCCCTCCACTTT.

The table lists this clone with a count of one. The V gene is TRBV6-2 or TRBV6-3, the J gene TRBJ2-3, with D possibly being TRBD2 (6 bases). V was trimmed by 1 base and J by 3 bases, leaving 17 bases between them. The CDR3 runs to 17 residues. CDR1 and CDR2 from the germline V gene are MNHEY and SVGEGT. The CDR3 here is CASSYYFGAGKTDTQYF. In DNA, the CDR3 is TGTGCCAGCAGTTACTATTTCGGGGCGGGGAAAACAGATACGCAGTATTTT.

This clone appeared a few times. The chain links TRBV7-6 to TRBJ2-3; 8 nucleotides line up with TRBD2. Per germline, CDR1 SGHVS and CDR2 FNYEAQ. This CDR3 spans 15 amino acids. With 5 bases clipped from V and 2 bases from J, the junction kept 6 bases outside the gene matches. As DNA, the CDR3 is TGTGCCAGCAGCAGTACTAGCGGACTCACAGATACGCAGTATTTT. Its translation is CASSSTSGLTDTQYF.

This clone appeared a single time. The CDR3 DNA reads TGTGCCAGCAGCGCAAGGGACAGGGATAACTATGGCTACACCTTC. Translated, it gives CASSARDRDNYGYTF. The V gene is TRBV9, the J gene TRBJ1-2; 9 bases align to TRBD1. CDR3 length equals 15 residues. CDR1 and CDR2 (germline): SGDLS, YYNGEE. Trimming cost V 3 bases and J 1 base; bases outside gene matches: 4.

The rearrangement links TRBV5-5 to TRBJ1-4; TRBD1 aligns across 11 bases. The CDR3 runs 16 residues. V gave up 2 bases and J gave up 3 bases; unmatched junction bases: 3. Germline V lookup: CDR1 SGHKS, CDR2 YYEKEE (reference sequence). The CDR3 sequence: CASSFGQGAPNEKLFF. CDR3 nucleotides: TGTGCCAGCAGCTTTGGACAGGGGGCACCTAATGAAAAACTGTTTTTT.

This clone was recorded a few times. The chain links TRBV10-3 to TRBJ1-1; a possible D gene is TRBD1 (6 bases). The V end was cut by 7 bases, the J end by 2 bases, with 11 bases between. CDR3 length equals 13 residues. Germline assignment: CDR1 ENHRY and CDR2 SYGVKD. CDR3 sequence (DNA): TGTGCCATCACTCCGGACAGCAACACTGAAGCTTTCTTT. It encodes CAITPDSNTEAFF.

The CDR3 nucleotides are TGTGCCAGCAGTGATGGCGGGGCGCTCGGCTCCTACAATGAGCAGTTCTTC. Translation gives CASSDGGALGSYNEQFF. The rearrangement uses TRBV28 and TRBJ2-1; maybe TRBD2 (6 bases). Germline CDR1 and CDR2: MDHEN and SYDVKM. The CDR3 has 17 amino acids. V lost 5 bases and J lost 0, with 17 bases in between.

A few counts support this clone. This chain joins TRBV6-5 and TRBJ1-2; TRBD1 agrees at 7 bases. CDR3 length equals 14 residues. Losses at the gene ends were 7 bases for V and 0 bases for J; bases not matched to a gene: 5. Germline V CDR1 and CDR2: MNHEY, SVGAGI. CDR3 bases: TGTGCCAGCAACCGGGACAGTGCTAACTATGGCTACACCTTC. Protein: CASNRDSANYGYTF.

This clone was seen once. The genes are TRBV6-2 or TRBV6-3 and TRBJ1-1; 10 bases are shared with TRBD1. CDR3 length: 12 residues. Germline loops: CDR1 MNHEY, CDR2 SVGEGT. V trimming: 5 bases; J trimming: 10 bases; junction bases outside the gene matches: 4. CDR3 nucleotides: TGTGCCAGCAGTCGACAGGGGGCGCGAGCTTTCTTT. It encodes CASSRQGARAFF.

The chain has TRBV5-5 and TRBJ1-2; TRBD1 is a possible D gene (6 bases). Germline V lookup: CDR1 SGHKS, CDR2 YYEKEE (reference sequence). V lost 0 bases to trimming and J lost 4 bases, with 16 bases between them. The CDR3 is 16 amino acids. The CDR3 bases are TGTGCCAGCAGCTTGGCCTTACAGGGTAGGGTCTATGGCTACACCTTC. Its translation: CASSLALQGRVYGYTF.

The rearrangement joins TRBV7-9 to TRBJ2-5, with a possible D match to TRBD2 (5 bases). From germline, CDR1 is SEHNR and CDR2 FQNEAQ (reference sequence). Trimming shortened V by 4 bases and J by 4 bases, and 16 bases separated the two germline ends. The CDR3 runs 15 residues. The CDR3 DNA follows: TGTGCCAGCAGCTCCACTGCGGGCCAAGGAGAGACCCAGTACTTC. Protein sequence: CASSSTAGQGETQYF.

The chain uses TRBV18 and TRBJ2-5; 11 bases map to TRBD2. The CDR3 runs 15 residues. The J segment lost 5 bases and the V segment lost 3 bases, leaving 5 bases of the junction unmatched. Germline V gene data show CDR1 as KGHSH and CDR2 as LQKENI. CDR3 region: CASSPRLAGMETQYF. The CDR3 DNA follows: TGTGCCAGCTCACCCCGACTAGCGGGAATGGAGACCCAGTACTTC.

The CDR3 is CASSPSANRDRVTTEAFF. The CDR3 region has the DNA TGTGCCAGCAGCCCATCTGCTAACCGGGACAGGGTTACCACTGAAGCTTTCTTT. This chain joins TRBV11-2 and TRBJ1-1, with TRBD1 identical over 9 bases. The trim removed 5 bases at V and 4 bases at J, leaving 17 bases unmatched. The CDR3 covers 18 residues. The germline V gene encodes CDR1 SGHAT and CDR2 FQNNGV.

This clone was detected only a few times. The J gene is TRBJ1-2, the V gene TRBV12-5; 8 nucleotides align to TRBD1. The CDR3 is made up of 14 amino acids. The V gene end was trimmed by 4 bases and the J gene end by 8 bases; junction bases not matched to a gene: 9. CDR1 is LGHNT and CDR2 is FRNRAP in the germline V gene. Here the CDR3 DNA reads TGTGCTAGTGGTTCGACAGGGGAGAGTCAGGGCTACACCTTC. It specifies CASGSTGESQGYTF.

This sequence joins TRBV29-1 and TRBJ2-7; 10 bases map to TRBD1. V lost 5 bases to trimming and J lost 6 bases; unmatched junction nucleotides: 10. Looked up from germline, CDR1 is SQVTM and CDR2 is ANQGSEA. CDR3 length: 14 amino acids. The CDR3 spells CSVSRQGARLEQYF. The CDR3 bases are TGCAGCGTTTCCCGACAGGGGGCACGACTCGAGCAGTACTTC.

This clone turned up a few times. The chain recombines TRBV7-3 with TRBJ2-5, with TRBD1 identical over 11 bases. Trimming removed 5 bases from V and 1 base from J; junction bases left unmatched: 6. Germline V lookup: CDR1 SGHTA, CDR2 FQGTGA. The CDR3 is 16 residues long. In DNA, the CDR3 is TGTGCCAGCAGCCCCGGACAGGGGGCGATCCAAGAGACCCAGTACTTC. This sequence encodes CASSPGQGAIQETQYF.

The CDR3 region is CASSLTGVGSPLHF. For the CDR3, the DNA is TGTGCCAGCAGTTTAACGGGGGTTGGTTCACCCCTCCACTTT. The chain combines TRBV27 with TRBJ1-6; a weak D match, TRBD1 (5 bases). Trimming cost V 2 bases and J 9 bases, with 11 bases left between them. CDR3 length: 14 residues. Germline loops: CDR1 MNHEY, CDR2 SMNVEV (reference sequence).

This chain links TRBV24-1 with TRBJ2-1; D is undetermined. Trimming removed 2 bases from V and 6 bases from J, with 13 bases in between. Germline V gene sequence: CDR1 KGHDR, CDR2 SFDVKD. The length of the CDR3 is 15 residues. This CDR3 is CATSDSRRQVNEQFF. The DNA of the CDR3 is TGTGCCACCAGTGATTCGCGACGACAAGTCAATGAGCAGTTCTTC.